This is a list of T cell receptor beta chains from one sample in a study of blood T cell repertoires in COVID-19. Sequencing used immunoSEQ multiplex PCR; TCRdb keeps in-frame clones, though not all of them. This table holds more than 200,000 clones, 70% to 85% found once. Sequencing used peripheral blood. The receptors were sampled from a woman between 40 and 55 years old with active or convalescent COVID-19. The CDR3 runs from the conserved cysteine through the conserved F or W. D genes are given only for firm matches. Clone size is not always given. Where it is, it says once, few, many or a class for expanded clones.

TRBD1	TRBV28	-	TRBJ1-2	TGTGCCAGCGGTCCACAGGGGTACTATGGCTACACCTTC	CASGPQGYYGYTF
-	TRBV14	-	TRBJ2-6	TGTGCCAGCAGCCCGACAGGAACTGGGGCCAACGTCCTGACTTTC	CASSPTGTGANVLTF
TRBD2	TRBV27	few	TRBJ2-1	TGTGCCAGCAGTTTAGGTGGTAGCGGGGGTGTCTCCTACAATGAGCAGTTCTTC	CASSLGGSGGVSYNEQFF
-	TRBV7-9	-	TRBJ2-7	TGTGCCAGCAGCTTAGGGCCCAGGGAAAGCTTGTACTTC	CASSLGPRESLYF
-	TRBV9	few	TRBJ1-3	TGTGCCAGCAGCGGAATAAAAGCGGCTGGAAACACCATATATTTT	CASSGIKAAGNTIYF
-	TRBV7-2	few	TRBJ2-3	TGTGCCAGCAGCTCCGTGAGGGGCACAGATACGCAGTATTTT	CASSSVRGTDTQYF
-	TRBV9	many	TRBJ2-3	TGTGCCAGCAGCGTAGCCCAGGCAAGGGATACGCAGTATTTT	CASSVAQARDTQYF
TRBD2	TRBV3-1/TRBV3-2	-	TRBJ2-1	TGTGCCAGCAGCCAAGGGCGGGGGGCCCCATATGAGCAGTTCTTC	CASSQGRGAPYEQFF
-	TRBV2	many	TRBJ1-2	TGTGCCAGCAGCCGTAATCAGGTCTATGGCTACACCTTC	CASSRNQVYGYTF
-	TRBV5-6	-	TRBJ1-1	TGTGCCAGCAGCTTGGCCTGGGAGGGCACTGAAGCTTTCTTT	CASSLAWEGTEAFF
-	TRBV4-1	-	TRBJ1-2	TGCGCCAGCAGCCAACTCGGACAGCTCCTATCTGGCTACACCTTC	CASSQLGQLLSGYTF
-	TRBV6-5	many	TRBJ1-2	TGTGCCAGCAGCCTAGCGGGGCGCGACTATGGCTACACCTTC	CASSLAGRDYGYTF
TRBD1	TRBV2	-	TRBJ1-5	TGTGCCAGCAGCGCAGACAGGGGGCGGAGCAATCAGCCCCAGCATTTT	CASSADRGRSNQPQHF
-	TRBV2	-	TRBJ2-3	TGTGCCAGCAGGACGGGCCAGGGGAGCACAGATACGCAGTATTTT	CASRTGQGSTDTQYF
-	TRBV3-1/TRBV3-2	-	TRBJ1-2	TGTGCCAGCAGCCTGGACAGAATCAATGGCTACACCTTC	CASSLDRINGYTF
TRBD2	TRBV4-2	-	TRBJ2-3	TGTGCCAGCAGCCACTCCGTGGGGGCGGGGGGCCAAGATACGCAGTATTTT	CASSHSVGAGGQDTQYF
-	TRBV5-1	few	TRBJ1-5	TGCGCCAGCAGCTTGGCAGGGTTAGGCAATCAGCCCCAGCATTTT	CASSLAGLGNQPQHF
-	TRBV2	-	TRBJ1-2	TGTGCCAGCAGTGAAGAGAGATTGTACTACACCTTC	CASSEERLYYTF
TRBD1	TRBV11-3	-	TRBJ1-2	TGTGCCAGAAAAATCGGGACAGGGGGCTGTGGCTACACCTTC	CARKIGTGGCGYTF
TRBD1	TRBV6-6	-	TRBJ1-6	TGTGCCAGCAGTTCGGACAGGGGCTATCCACCCCTCCACTTT	CASSSDRGYPPLHF
TRBD1	TRBV29-1	-	TRBJ1-4	TGCAGCGCCCAAGAAGGGGCAGGGGGTTCGGGAAAACTGTTTTTT	CSAQEGAGGSGKLFF
-	TRBV9	few	TRBJ2-1	TGTGCCAGCAGCGTAGTGTCTAGAAGCTCCTACAATGAGCAGTTCTTC	CASSVVSRSSYNEQFF
-	TRBV5-1	-	TRBJ1-1	TGCGCCAGCAGCTGGACATTGAACACTGAAGCTTTCTTT	CASSWTLNTEAFF
TRBD2	TRBV10-1	-	TRBJ2-3	TGCGCCAGCAGTGAGTCCGGGACTACCCCCGGAGATACGCAGTATTTT	CASSESGTTPGDTQYF
-	TRBV2	-	TRBJ2-7	TGTGCCGCCTCCCTGCCGGGGGAGCAGTACTTC	CAASLPGEQYF
TRBD1	TRBV6-5	-	TRBJ1-2	TGTGCCAGCAGTAGACAGGGGGCGTCTAACTATGGCTACACCTTC	CASSRQGASNYGYTF
-	TRBV19	-	TRBJ1-2	TGTGCCAGTACCATGGGGAGGGTTAATGGCTACACCTTC	CASTMGRVNGYTF
TRBD1	TRBV29-1	-	TRBJ1-5	TGCAGCGTCTGGGACAGGGGATTTGGTCAGCCCCAGCATTTT	CSVWDRGFGQPQHF
-	TRBV5-1	few	TRBJ2-5	TGCGCCAGCAGCTTCGGGAGCCAAGAGACCCAGTACTTC	CASSFGSQETQYF
TRBD2	TRBV10-3	once	TRBJ2-3	TGTGCCATCAGTGAGGGCCTAGCGGGGGGATGGGATACGCAGTATTTT	CAISEGLAGGWDTQYF
TRBD1	TRBV18	-	TRBJ2-1	TGTGCCAGCTCACCGGGACAGGGCAACTACAATGAGCAGTTCTTC	CASSPGQGNYNEQFF
-	TRBV12-3/TRBV12-4	-	TRBJ1-2	TGTGCCAGCAGTTTGGCGACAGGCTATGGCTACACCTTC	CASSLATGYGYTF
TRBD2	TRBV5-4	-	TRBJ2-1	TGTGCCAGCAGCGCAGGGACTAGCGGGGGGAAATACAATGAGCAGTTCTTC	CASSAGTSGGKYNEQFF
-	TRBV6-1	-	TRBJ1-2	TGTGCCAGCAGTGAAGCCCCAGGGTCCGGCTACACCTTC	CASSEAPGSGYTF
-	TRBV30	-	TRBJ1-1	TGTGCCTGGAGTGTTGGGGCGGGGACTGAAGCTTTCTTT	CAWSVGAGTEAFF
-	TRBV10-3	-	TRBJ2-1	TGTGCCATCAGGGAGGCGGGGACCTCCTACAATGAGCAGTTCTTC	CAIREAGTSYNEQFF
-	TRBV6-5	-	TRBJ1-2	TGTGCCAGCAGTTACCTCCAGGGGTATGGCTACACCTTC	CASSYLQGYGYTF
TRBD1	TRBV29-1	-	TRBJ1-1	TGCAGCGTTGAAGCGGAGACAGGGGGAACTGAAGCTTTCTTT	CSVEAETGGTEAFF
TRBD1	TRBV4-1	-	TRBJ1-2	TGCGCCAGCAGCCAAGTAACGGACAGGGCATATGGCTACACCTTC	CASSQVTDRAYGYTF
TRBD1	TRBV27	-	TRBJ1-5	TGTGCCAGCAGTGACAGGGGGCTAAGCAATCAGCCCCAGCATTTT	CASSDRGLSNQPQHF
-	TRBV10-3	-	TRBJ2-1	TGTGCCATCAGTTTTCCAAACGGTCAGCAGTTCTTC	CAISFPNGQQFF
-	TRBV5-1	-	TRBJ1-2	TGCGCCAGCAGCTTTACTAACTATGGCTACACCTTC	CASSFTNYGYTF
-	TRBV4-1	-	TRBJ1-2	TGCGCCAGCAGCCAAGTAAGGGGGTCCTATGGCTACACCTTC	CASSQVRGSYGYTF
-	TRBV28	few	TRBJ1-2	TGTGCCAGCAGTTTCCTGAACGGGTACACCTTC	CASSFLNGYTF
-	TRBV9	-	TRBJ1-2	TGTGCCAGCAGCTCCTCCGGGTTGAGAGGCTACACCTTC	CASSSSGLRGYTF
TRBD1	TRBV18	-	TRBJ2-1	TGTGCCAGCTCCCCCAAAGGGGGCCTCTACAATGAGCAGTTCTTC	CASSPKGGLYNEQFF
TRBD2	TRBV5-1	-	TRBJ2-3	TGCGCCAGTTCCCCGGGACTAGCGGCAGATACGCAGTATTTT	CASSPGLAADTQYF
-	TRBV28	once	TRBJ2-3	TGTGCCAGCAGACTCGACAGGACAGATACGCAGTATTTT	CASRLDRTDTQYF
TRBD1	TRBV28	once	TRBJ1-4	TGTGCCAGCAGTTTGACAGGGGGTTGGGATGAAAAACTGTTTTTT	CASSLTGGWDEKLFF
-	TRBV3-1/TRBV3-2	-	TRBJ1-2	TGTGCCAGCAGCACCCCAGGGGATGGCTACACCTTC	CASSTPGDGYTF
-	TRBV3-1/TRBV3-2	-	TRBJ1-1	TGTGCCAGCAGCCAAGCTCCCAGGGAAGCTTTCTTT	CASSQAPREAFF
TRBD1	TRBV5-4	-	TRBJ2-1	TGTGCCAGCAGACCCGACAGGGGATCCTACAATGAGCAGTTCTTC	CASRPDRGSYNEQFF
-	TRBV12-3/TRBV12-4	few	TRBJ1-2	TGTGCCAGCAGTTTAAGCAACTATGGCTACACCTTC	CASSLSNYGYTF
-	TRBV6-2/TRBV6-3	-	TRBJ2-7	TGTGCCAGCTGTTATACACCCTCCTACGAGCAGTACTTC	CASCYTPSYEQYF
TRBD1	TRBV3-1/TRBV3-2	-	TRBJ1-1	TGTGCCAGCAGCCACCCGGACAGGGGGCGGGAAGCTTTCTTT	CASSHPDRGREAFF
-	TRBV7-9	-	TRBJ2-3	TGTGCCAGCAGCCGCCGGGACTTAACCACAGATACGCAGTATTTT	CASSRRDLTTDTQYF